This TCR beta chain was retrieved from a study of cytomegalovirus exposure and HLA in healthy donors. Study-level findings and limits: DRB1 showed the most TCR associations and HLA-C the fewest in a later analysis, as rates varied by HLA locus. Earlier analysis yielded a pattern in which most TCR beta V segments were productive about 90% or about 30% of the time. Per published accounts, TCR beta sequences correctly predicted the HLA-A and HLA-B alleles of most subjects.

PCR used 60 Vbeta primers and 13 Jbeta primers. TCRdb's table, derived via immunoSEQ multiplex PCR, lists solely in-frame clones and lacks some. The sample lists roughly 120,000 clones; about 63% were seen once. Unmatched junction bases numbered 10, after V lost 1 base and J lost 5 bases. Per the germline V gene, CDR1 is SGHAT and CDR2 is FQNNGV. The CDR3 covers 17 residues. This clone was seen a few times. Its antigen remains unknown. This rearrangement joins TRBV11-2 to TRBJ2-1; 8 bases map to TRBD2. The origin of this receptor is a man aged 25-45 years in good health and CMV-seropositive. Sequencing input: PBMCs. The CDR3 DNA sequence: TGTGCCAGCAGCTTAGTCGAGCGGGAGCTACCCCACAATGAGCAGTTCTTC. It is translated as CASSLVERELPHNEQFF.